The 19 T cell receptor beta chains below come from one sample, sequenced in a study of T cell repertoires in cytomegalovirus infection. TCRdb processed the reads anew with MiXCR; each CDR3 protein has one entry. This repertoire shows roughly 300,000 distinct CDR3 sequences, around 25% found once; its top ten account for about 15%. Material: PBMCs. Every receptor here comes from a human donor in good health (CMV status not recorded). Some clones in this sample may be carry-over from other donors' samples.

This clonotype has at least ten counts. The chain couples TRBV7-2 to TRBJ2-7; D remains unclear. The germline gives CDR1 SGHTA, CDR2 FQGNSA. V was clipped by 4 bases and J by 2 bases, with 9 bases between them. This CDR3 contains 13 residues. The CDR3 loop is CASSSSPTYEQYF. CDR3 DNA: TGTGCCAGCAGCTCGTCCCCCACCTACGAGCAGTACTTC.

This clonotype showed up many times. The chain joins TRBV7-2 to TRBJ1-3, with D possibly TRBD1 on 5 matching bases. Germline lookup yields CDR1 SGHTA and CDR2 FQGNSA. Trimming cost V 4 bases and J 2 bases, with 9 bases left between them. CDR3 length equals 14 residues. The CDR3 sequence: CASSSGTTGNTIYF. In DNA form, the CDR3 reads TGTGCCAGCAGCTCCGGGACTACTGGAAACACCATATATTTT.

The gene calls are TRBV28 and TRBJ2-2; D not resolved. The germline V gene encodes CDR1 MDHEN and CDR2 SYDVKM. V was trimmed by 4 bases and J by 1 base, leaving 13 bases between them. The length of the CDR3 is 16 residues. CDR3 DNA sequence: TGTGCCAGCAGTTCGGCGAGAAAGGGGAACACCGGGGAGCTGTTTTTT. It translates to CASSSARKGNTGELFF.

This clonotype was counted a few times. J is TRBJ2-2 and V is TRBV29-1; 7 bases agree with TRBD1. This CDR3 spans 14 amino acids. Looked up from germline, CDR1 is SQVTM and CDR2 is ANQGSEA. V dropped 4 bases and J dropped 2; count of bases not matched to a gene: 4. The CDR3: CSVGGTVNTGELFF. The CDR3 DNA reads TGCAGCGTTGGGGGGACAGTTAACACCGGGGAGCTGTTTTTT.

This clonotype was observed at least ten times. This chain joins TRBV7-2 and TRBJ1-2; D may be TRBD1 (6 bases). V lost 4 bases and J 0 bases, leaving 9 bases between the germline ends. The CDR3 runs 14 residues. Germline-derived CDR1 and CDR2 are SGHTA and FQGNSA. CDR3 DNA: TGTGCCAGCAGCTCTGGGACAACTAACTATGGCTACACCTTC. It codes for CASSSGTTNYGYTF.

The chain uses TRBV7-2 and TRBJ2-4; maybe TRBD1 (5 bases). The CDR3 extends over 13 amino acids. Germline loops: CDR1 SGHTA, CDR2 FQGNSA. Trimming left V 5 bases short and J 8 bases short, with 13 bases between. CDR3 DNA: TGTGCCAGCAGCCGTGAGATCAGGGACATTCAGTACTTC. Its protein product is CASSREIRDIQYF.

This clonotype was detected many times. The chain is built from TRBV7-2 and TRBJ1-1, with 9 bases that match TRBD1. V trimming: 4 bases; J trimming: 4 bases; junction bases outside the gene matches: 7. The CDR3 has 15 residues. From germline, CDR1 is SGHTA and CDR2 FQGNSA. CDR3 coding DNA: TGTGCCAGCAGCTACCCCGGGACAGGGATCACTGAAGCTTTCTTT. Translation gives CASSYPGTGITEAFF.

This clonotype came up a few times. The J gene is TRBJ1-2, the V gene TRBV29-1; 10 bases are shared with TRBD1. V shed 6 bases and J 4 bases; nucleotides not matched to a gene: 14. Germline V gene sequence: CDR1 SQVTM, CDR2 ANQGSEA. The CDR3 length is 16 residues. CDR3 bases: TGCAGCGTCCCTCAGGACAGGGGGGCCCGTGGCTATGGCTACACCTTC. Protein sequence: CSVPQDRGARGYGYTF.

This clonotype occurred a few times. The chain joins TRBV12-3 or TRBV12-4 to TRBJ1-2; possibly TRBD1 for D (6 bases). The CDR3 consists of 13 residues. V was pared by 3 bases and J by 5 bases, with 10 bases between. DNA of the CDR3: TGTGCCAGCAGTTTCTCAGGGGAGTATGGCTACACCTTC. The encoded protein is CASSFSGEYGYTF.

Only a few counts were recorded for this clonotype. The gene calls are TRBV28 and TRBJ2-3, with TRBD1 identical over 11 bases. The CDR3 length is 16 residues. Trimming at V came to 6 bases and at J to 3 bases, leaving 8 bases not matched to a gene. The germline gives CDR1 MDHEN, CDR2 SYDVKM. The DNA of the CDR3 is TGTGCCAGCAGGGGGGCCGGGACAGGGGGAACAGATACGCAGTATTTT. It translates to CASRGAGTGGTDTQYF.

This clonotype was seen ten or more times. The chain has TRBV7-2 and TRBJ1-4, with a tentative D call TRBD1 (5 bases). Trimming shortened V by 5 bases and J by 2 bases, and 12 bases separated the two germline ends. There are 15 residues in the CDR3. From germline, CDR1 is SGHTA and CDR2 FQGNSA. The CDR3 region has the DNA TGTGCCAGCAGCCCCCCAGGGAGGACTAATGAAAAACTGTTTTTT. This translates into CASSPPGRTNEKLFF.

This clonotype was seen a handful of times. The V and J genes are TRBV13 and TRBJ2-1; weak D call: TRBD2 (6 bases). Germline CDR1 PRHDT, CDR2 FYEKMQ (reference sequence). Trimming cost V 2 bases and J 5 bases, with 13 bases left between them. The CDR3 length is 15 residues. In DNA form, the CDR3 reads TGTGCCAGCAGCTTAAGTGCGGGGCCCAACAATGAGCAGTTCTTC. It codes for CASSLSAGPNNEQFF.

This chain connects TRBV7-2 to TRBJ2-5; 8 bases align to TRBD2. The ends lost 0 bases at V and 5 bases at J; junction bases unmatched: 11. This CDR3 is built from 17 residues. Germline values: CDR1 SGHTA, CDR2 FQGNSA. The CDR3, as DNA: TGTGCCAGCAGCTTAGCGGGAGGAGGCGGGAGGAGGGAGACCCAGTACTTC. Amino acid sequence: CASSLAGGGGRRETQYF.

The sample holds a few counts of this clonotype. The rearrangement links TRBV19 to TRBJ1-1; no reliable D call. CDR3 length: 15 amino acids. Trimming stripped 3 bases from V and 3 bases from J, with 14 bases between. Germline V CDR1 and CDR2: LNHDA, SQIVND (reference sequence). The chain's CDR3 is CASSIASAADTEAFF. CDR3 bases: TGTGCCAGTAGTATTGCATCGGCAGCGGACACTGAAGCTTTCTTT.

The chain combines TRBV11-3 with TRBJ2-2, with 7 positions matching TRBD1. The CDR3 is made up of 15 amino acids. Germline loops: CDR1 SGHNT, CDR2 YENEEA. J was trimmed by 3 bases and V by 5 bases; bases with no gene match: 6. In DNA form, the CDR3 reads TGTGCCAGCAGCGTCGACAGGGTGGACACCGGGGAGCTGTTTTTT. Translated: CASSVDRVDTGELFF.

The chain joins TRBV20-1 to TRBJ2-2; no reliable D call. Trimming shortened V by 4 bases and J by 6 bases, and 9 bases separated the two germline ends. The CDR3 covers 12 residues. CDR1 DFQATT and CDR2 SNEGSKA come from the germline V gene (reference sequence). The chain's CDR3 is CSAIGGPGELFF. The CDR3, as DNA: TGCAGTGCTATTGGTGGTCCCGGGGAGCTGTTTTTT.

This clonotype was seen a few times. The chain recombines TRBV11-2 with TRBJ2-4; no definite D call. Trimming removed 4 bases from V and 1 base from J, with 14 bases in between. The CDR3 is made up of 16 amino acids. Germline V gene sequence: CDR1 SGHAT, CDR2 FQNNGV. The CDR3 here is CASSSAGPVAKNIQYF. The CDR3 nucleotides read TGTGCCAGCAGCTCGGCCGGGCCGGTTGCCAAAAACATTCAGTACTTC.

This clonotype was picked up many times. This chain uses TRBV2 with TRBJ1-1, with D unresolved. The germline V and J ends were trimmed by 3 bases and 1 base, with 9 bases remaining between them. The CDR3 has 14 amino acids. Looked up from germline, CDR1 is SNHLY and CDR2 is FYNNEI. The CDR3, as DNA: TGTGCCAGCAGTGATGAACACCCGAACACTGAAGCTTTCTTT. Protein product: CASSDEHPNTEAFF.

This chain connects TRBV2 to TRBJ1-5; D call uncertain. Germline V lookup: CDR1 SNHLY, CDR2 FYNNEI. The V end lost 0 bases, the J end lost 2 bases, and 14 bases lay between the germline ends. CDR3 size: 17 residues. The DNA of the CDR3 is TGTGCCAGCAGTGAAGCGCTTAGATGGGGAGGCAATCAGCCCCAGCATTTT. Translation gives CASSEALRWGGNQPQHF.